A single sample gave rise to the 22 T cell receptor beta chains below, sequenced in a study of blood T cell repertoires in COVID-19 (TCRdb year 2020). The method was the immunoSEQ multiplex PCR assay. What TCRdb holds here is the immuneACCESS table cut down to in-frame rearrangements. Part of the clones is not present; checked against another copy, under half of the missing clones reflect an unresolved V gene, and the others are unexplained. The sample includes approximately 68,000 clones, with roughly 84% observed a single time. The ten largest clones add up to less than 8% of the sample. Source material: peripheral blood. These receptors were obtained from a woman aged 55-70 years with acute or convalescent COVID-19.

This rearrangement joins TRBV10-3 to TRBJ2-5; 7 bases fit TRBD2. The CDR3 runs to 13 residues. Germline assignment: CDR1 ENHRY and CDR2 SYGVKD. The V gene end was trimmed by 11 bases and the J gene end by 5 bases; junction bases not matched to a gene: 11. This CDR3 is CAASSGEGETQYF. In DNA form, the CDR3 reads TGTGCCGCCTCTAGCGGAGAAGGCGAGACCCAGTACTTC.

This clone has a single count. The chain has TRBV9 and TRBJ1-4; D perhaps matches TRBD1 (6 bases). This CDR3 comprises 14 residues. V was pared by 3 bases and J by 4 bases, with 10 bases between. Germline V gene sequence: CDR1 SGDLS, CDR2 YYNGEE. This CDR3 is CASSARQVNEKLFF. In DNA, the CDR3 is TGTGCCAGCAGCGCCAGACAGGTTAATGAAAAACTGTTTTTT.

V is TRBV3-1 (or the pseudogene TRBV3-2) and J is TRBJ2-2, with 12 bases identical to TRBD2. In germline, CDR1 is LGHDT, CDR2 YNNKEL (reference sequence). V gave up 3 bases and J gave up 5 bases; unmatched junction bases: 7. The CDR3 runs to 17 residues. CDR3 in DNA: TGTGCCAGCAGCCACCCCCGACTAGCGGGGGAGACCGGGGAGCTGTTTTTT. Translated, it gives CASSHPRLAGETGELFF.

The CDR3 nucleotides read TGTGCCACCAGCCCGGGACAGGGGGCACTTGGCTACACCTTC. Translating it yields CATSPGQGALGYTF. The chain carries TRBV2 and TRBJ1-2; 12 bases are a match to TRBD1. The ends lost 10 bases at V and 7 bases at J; junction bases unmatched: 10. This CDR3 spans 14 amino acids. CDR1 SNHLY and CDR2 FYNNEI come from the germline V gene.

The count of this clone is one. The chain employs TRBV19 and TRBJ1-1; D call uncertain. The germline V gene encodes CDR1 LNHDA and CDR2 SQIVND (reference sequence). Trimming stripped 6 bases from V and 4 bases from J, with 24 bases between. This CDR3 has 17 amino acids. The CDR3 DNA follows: TGTGCCAGTAGCACCAATTATGCGGGGTTCTATACCACTGAAGCTTTCTTT. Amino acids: CASSTNYAGFYTTEAFF. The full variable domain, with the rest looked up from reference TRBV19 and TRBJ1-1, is DGGITQSPKYLFRKEGQNVTLSCEQNLNHDAMYWYRQDPGQGLRLIYYSQIVNDFQKGDIAEGYSVSREKKESFPLTVTSAQKNPTAFYLCASSTNYAGFYTTEAFFGQGTRLTVV.

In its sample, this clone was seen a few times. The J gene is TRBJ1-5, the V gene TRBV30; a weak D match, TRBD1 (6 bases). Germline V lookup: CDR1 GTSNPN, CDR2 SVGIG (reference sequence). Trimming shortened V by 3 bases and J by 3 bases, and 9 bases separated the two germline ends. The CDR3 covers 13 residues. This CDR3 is CAWRQGINQPQHF. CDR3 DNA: TGTGCCTGGAGGCAGGGGATCAATCAGCCCCAGCATTTT. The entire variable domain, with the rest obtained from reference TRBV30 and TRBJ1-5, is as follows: SQTIHQWPATLVQPVGSPLSLECTVEGTSNPNLYWYRQAAGRGLQLLFYSVGIGQISSEVPQNLSASRPQDRQFILSSKKLLLSDSGFYLCAWRQGINQPQHFGDGTRLSIL.

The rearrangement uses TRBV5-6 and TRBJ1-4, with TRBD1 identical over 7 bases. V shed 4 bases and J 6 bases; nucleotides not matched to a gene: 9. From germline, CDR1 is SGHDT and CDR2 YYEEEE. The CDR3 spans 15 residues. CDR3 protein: CASSLWDREYEKLFF. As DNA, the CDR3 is TGTGCCAGCAGCCTTTGGGACAGAGAGTATGAAAAACTGTTTTTT.

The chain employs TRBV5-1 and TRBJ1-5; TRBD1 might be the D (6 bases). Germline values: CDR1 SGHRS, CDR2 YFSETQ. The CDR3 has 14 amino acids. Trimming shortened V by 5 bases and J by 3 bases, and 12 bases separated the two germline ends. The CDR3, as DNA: TGCGCCAGCAGTACCGGACAGTACAATCAGCCCCAGCATTTT. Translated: CASSTGQYNQPQHF.

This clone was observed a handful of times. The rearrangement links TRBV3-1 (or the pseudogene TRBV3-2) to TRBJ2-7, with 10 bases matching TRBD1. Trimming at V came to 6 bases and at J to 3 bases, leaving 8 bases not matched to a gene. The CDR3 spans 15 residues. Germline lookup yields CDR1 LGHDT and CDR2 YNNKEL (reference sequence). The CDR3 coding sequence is TGTGCCAGCAGACGGGGACAGGGGTGGATCTACGAGCAGTACTTC. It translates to CASRRGQGWIYEQYF.

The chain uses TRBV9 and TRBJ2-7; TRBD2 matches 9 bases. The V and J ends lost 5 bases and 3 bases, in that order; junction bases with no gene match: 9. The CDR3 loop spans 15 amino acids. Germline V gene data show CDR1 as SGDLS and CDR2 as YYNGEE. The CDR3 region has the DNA TGTGCCAGCAGTCCAGAGGCAGCGGGAGGCTACGAGCAGTACTTC. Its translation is CASSPEAAGGYEQYF.

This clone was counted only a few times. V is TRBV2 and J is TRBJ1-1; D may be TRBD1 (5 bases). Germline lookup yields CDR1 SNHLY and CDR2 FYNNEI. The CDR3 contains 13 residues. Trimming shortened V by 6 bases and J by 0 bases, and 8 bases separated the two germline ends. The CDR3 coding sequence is TGTGCCAGCAGCAGGGATATGAACACTGAAGCTTTCTTT. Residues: CASSRDMNTEAFF.

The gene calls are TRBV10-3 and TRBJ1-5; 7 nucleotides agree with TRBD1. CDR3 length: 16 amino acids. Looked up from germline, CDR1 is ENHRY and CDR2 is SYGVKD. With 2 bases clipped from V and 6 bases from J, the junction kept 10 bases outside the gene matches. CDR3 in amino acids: CAISEGLGGASQPQHF. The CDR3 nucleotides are TGTGCCATCAGTGAGGGATTAGGGGGCGCGAGTCAGCCCCAGCATTTT.

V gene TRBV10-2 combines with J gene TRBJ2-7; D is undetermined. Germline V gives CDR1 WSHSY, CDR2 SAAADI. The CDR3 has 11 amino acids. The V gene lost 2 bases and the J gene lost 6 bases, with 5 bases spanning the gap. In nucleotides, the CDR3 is TGCGCCAGCAGTGAGGCCGGCGAGCAGTACTTC. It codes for CASSEAGEQYF.

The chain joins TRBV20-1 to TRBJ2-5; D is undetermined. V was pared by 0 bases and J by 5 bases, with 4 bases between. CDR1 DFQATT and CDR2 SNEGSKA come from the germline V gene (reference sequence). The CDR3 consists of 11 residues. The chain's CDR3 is CSARDHETQYF. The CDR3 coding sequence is TGCAGTGCTAGAGATCATGAGACCCAGTACTTC.

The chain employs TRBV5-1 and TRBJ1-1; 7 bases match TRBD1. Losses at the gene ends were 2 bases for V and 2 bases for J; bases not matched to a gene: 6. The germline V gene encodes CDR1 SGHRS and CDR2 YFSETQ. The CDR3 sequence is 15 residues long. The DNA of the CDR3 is TGCGCCAGCAGCTTCGCTGGGACAGTAAACACTGAAGCTTTCTTT. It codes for CASSFAGTVNTEAFF.

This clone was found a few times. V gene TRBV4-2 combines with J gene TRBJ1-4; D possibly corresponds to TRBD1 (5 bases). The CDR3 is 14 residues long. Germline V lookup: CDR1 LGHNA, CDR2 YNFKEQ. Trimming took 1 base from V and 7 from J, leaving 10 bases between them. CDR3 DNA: TGTGCCAGCAGCCAAGGGCGTCAGGGTGAAAAACTGTTTTTT. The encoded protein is CASSQGRQGEKLFF.

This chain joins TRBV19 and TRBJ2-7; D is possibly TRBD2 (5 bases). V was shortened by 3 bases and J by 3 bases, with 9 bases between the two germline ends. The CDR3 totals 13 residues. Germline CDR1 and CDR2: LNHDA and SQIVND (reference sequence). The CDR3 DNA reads TGTGCCAGTAGTATCGGACTGAACTACGAGCAGTACTTC. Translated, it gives CASSIGLNYEQYF.

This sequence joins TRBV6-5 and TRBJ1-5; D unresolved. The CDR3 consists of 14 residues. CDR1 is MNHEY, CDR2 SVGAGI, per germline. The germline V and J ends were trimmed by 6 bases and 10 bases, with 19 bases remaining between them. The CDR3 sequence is CASSYDGVNLPQHF. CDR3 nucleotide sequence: TGTGCCAGCAGCTATGACGGAGTTAATCTTCCCCAGCATTTT.

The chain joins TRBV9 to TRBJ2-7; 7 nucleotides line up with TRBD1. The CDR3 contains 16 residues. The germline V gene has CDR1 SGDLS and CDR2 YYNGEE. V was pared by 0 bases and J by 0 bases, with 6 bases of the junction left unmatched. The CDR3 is CASSVAGTAISYEQYF. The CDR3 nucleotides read TGTGCCAGCAGCGTAGCAGGGACAGCCATCTCCTACGAGCAGTACTTC. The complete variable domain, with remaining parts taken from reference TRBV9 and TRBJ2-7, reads DSGVTQTPKHLITATGQRVTLRCSPRSGDLSVYWYQQSLDQGLQFLIQYYNGEERAKGNILERFSAQQFPDLHSELNLSSLELGDSALYFCASSVAGTAISYEQYFGPGTRLTVT.

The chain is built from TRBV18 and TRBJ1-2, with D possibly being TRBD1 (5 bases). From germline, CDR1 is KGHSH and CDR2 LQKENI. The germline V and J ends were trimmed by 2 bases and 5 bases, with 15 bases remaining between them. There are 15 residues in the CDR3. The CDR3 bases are TGTGCCAGCTCACCAAACGCTGCGGGGCATTATGGCTACACCTTC. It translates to CASSPNAAGHYGYTF. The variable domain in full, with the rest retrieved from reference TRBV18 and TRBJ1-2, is NAGVMQNPRHLVRRRGQEARLRCSPMKGHSHVYWYRQLPEEGLKFMVYLQKENIIDESGMPKERFSAEFPKEGPSILRIQQVVRGDSAAYFCASSPNAAGHYGYTFGSGTRLTVV.

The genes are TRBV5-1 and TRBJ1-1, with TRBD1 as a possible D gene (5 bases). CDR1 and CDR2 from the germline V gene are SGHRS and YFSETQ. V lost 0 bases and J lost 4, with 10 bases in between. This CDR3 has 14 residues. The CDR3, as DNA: TGCGCCAGCAGCTTGGAGGCAGGGATCACTGAAGCTTTCTTT. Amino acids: CASSLEAGITEAFF.

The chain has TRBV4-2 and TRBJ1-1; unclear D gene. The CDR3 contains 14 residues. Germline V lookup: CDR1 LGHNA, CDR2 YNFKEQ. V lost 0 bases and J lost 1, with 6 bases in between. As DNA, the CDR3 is TGTGCCAGCAGCCAAGAAGGCGGGAACACTGAAGCTTTCTTT. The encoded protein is CASSQEGGNTEAFF.